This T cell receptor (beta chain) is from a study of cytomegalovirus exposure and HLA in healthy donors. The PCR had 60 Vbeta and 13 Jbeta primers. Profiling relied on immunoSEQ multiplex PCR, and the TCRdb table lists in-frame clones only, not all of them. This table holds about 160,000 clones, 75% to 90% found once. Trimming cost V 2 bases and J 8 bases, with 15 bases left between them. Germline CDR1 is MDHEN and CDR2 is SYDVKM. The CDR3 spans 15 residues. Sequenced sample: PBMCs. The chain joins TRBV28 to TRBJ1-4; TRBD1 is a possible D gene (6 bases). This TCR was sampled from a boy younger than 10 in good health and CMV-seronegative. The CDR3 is CASSLDPTGLEKLFF. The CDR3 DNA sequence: TGTGCCAGCAGTTTAGACCCCACAGGGTTAGAAAAACTGTTTTTT.